The source of this T cell receptor (beta chain) is a study of shared clonotypes between healthy human individuals. Produced via immunoSEQ multiplex PCR; TCRdb's table is partial and in-frame only. Altogether over 400,000 clones are present, 78% being singletons, with the ten largest covering around 12%. This clone was seen once. Germline V gene sequence: CDR1 MNHEY, CDR2 SMNVEV (reference sequence). This CDR3 is 16 amino acids long. V was pared by 3 bases and J by 1 base, with 3 bases of the junction left unmatched. This receptor was obtained from a woman aged 40 to 50 in good health. Some clones in this sample may be carry-over from other donors' samples. The chain joins TRBV27 to TRBJ2-2; 9 bases are shared with TRBD2. Source material: PBMCs. CDR3 amino acids: CASSLGGRVNTGELFF. CDR3 nucleotides: TGTGCCAGCAGTTTGGGCGGGAGGGTGAACACCGGGGAGCTGTTTTTT.